Each of the 7 T cell receptor beta chains below was sequenced from the same sample in a study of T-cell reconstitution after alpha-beta-depleted transplantation in children. Preparation of the TCRbeta library was carried out with unique molecular identifiers. Each CDR3 protein gets one entry after TCRdb re-called the PCR reads with MiXCR. Of some 390,000 distinct CDR3 sequences in the sample, roughly 20% were seen once. Sequences were derived from PBMCs from the stem cell graft donor, sampled from the stem cell graft. Receptors originate from a human donor who donated a stem cell graft to a child with acute myeloid leukemia.

The chain recombines TRBV12-3 or TRBV12-4 with TRBJ2-1; TRBD1 is a possible D gene (6 bases). V was pared by 5 bases and J by 4 bases, with 15 bases between. CDR3 length equals 15 residues. CDR3 DNA: TGTGCCAGCAGTCTACAGGGATTGGCTTACAATGAGCAGTTCTTC. This encodes CASSLQGLAYNEQFF.

V usage is TRBV29-1 and J usage is TRBJ2-1, with D possibly TRBD2 on 6 matching bases. This CDR3 has 13 residues. Trimming took off 1 base at V and 6 bases at J, with 10 bases between the two ends. Germline loops: CDR1 SQVTM, CDR2 ANQGSEA. The CDR3 reads CSVEGALANEQFF. For the CDR3, the DNA is TGCAGCGTTGAAGGGGCACTAGCCAATGAGCAGTTCTTC.

This clonotype was detected many times. This rearrangement joins TRBV20-1 to TRBJ2-1; D is unclear. Looked up from germline, CDR1 is DFQATT and CDR2 is SNEGSKA (reference sequence). The CDR3 has 13 amino acids. Trimming cost V 3 bases and J 4 bases, with 10 bases left between them. CDR3: CSASLLEYNEQFF. CDR3 sequence (DNA): TGCAGTGCTAGCCTACTCGAGTACAATGAGCAGTTCTTC.

This clonotype has more than one count but fewer than ten. This may stem from a read error, because a much larger clone lies one nucleotide away. It is likely a read error, because the conserved phenylalanine at the end of the CDR3 is missing. The chain uses TRBV20-1 and TRBJ1-2; D unclear. The germline gives CDR1 DFQATT, CDR2 SNEGSKA (reference sequence). Trimming took off 4 bases at V and 8 bases at J, with 14 bases between the two ends. This CDR3 has 12 residues. The CDR3 DNA sequence: TGCAGTGCTAAAGCCCCCGATGGCGGCTACACCTGC. Translating it yields CSAKAPDGGYTC.

This clonotype has at least ten counts. The chain joins TRBV20-1 to TRBJ2-5, with D possibly TRBD2 on 5 matching bases. V dropped 6 bases and J dropped 3 bases, with 11 bases sitting between them. The CDR3 runs to 12 residues. Germline V gene sequence: CDR1 DFQATT, CDR2 SNEGSKA (reference sequence). The CDR3 DNA sequence: TGCAGTGCGTTAGGGAGAGAAGAGACCCAGTACTTC. Its translation is CSALGREETQYF.

V and J are TRBV7-9 and TRBJ2-5; D is perhaps TRBD2 (5 bases). The CDR3 is made up of 15 amino acids. Trimming took 6 bases from V and 1 from J, leaving 15 bases between them. Germline loops: CDR1 SEHNR, CDR2 FQNEAQ (reference sequence). CDR3 region: CASSPPLEVQETQYF. The CDR3 nucleotides read TGTGCCAGCAGTCCACCCCTGGAGGTCCAAGAGACCCAGTACTTC.

This chain's CDR3 is CAWTHRDRVYGYTF. As DNA, the CDR3 is TGTGCCTGGACTCACCGGGACAGGGTTTATGGCTACACCTTC. V is TRBV30 and J is TRBJ1-2; 9 nucleotides match TRBD1. Germline V CDR1 and CDR2: GTSNPN, SVGIG (reference sequence). CDR3 length equals 14 residues. V lost 4 bases, J lost 5 bases, and 8 bases stayed unmatched. The full variable domain, with the rest looked up from reference TRBV30 and TRBJ1-2, is SQTIHQWPATLVQPVGSPLSLECTVEGTSNPNLYWYRQAAGRGLQLLFYSVGIGQISSEVPQNLSASRPQDRQFILSSKKLLLSDSGFYLCAWTHRDRVYGYTFGSGTRLTVV.